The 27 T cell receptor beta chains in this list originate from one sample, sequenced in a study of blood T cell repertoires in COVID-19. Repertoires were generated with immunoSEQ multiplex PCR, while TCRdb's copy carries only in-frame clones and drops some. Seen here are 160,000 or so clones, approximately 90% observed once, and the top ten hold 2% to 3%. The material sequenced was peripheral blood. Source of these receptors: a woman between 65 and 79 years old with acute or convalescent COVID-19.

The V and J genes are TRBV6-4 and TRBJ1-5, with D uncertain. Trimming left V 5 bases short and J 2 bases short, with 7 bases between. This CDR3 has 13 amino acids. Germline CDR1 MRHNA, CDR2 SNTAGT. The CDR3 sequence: CASSPEGNQPQHF. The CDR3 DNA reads TGTGCCAGCAGTCCCGAGGGCAATCAGCCCCAGCATTTT.

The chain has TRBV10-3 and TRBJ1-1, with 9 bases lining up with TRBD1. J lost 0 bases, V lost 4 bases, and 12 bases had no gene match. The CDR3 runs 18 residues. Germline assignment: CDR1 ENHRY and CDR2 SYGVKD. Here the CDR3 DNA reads TGTGCCATCAGTGCCACGACACAGGGGGCAGGGATGAACACTGAAGCTTTCTTT. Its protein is CAISATTQGAGMNTEAFF.

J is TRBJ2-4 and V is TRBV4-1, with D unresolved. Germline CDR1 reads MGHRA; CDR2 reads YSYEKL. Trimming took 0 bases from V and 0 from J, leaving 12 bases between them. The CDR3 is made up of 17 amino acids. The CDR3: CASSQDDETLAKNIQYF. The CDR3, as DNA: TGCGCCAGCAGCCAAGACGATGAGACACTAGCCAAAAACATTCAGTACTTC.

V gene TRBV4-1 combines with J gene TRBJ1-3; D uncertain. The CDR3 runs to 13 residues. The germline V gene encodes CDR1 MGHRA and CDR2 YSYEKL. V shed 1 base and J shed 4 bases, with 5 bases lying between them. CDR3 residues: CASSQARGNTIYF. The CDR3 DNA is TGCGCCAGCAGCCAAGCGAGAGGAAACACCATATATTTT.

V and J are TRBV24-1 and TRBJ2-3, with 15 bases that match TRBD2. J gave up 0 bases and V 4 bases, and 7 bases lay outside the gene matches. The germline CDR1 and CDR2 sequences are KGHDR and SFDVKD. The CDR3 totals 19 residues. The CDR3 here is CATSDTVGLAGGSTDTQYF. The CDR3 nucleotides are TGTGCCACCAGTGACACCGTGGGACTAGCGGGGGGAAGCACAGATACGCAGTATTTT.

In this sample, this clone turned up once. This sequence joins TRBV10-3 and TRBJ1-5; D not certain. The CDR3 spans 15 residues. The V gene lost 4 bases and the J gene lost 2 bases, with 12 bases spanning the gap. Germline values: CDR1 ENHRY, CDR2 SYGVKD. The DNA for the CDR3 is TGTGCCATCAGTGTGGAGGGATCGGGCAATCAGCCCCAGCATTTT. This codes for CAISVEGSGNQPQHF.

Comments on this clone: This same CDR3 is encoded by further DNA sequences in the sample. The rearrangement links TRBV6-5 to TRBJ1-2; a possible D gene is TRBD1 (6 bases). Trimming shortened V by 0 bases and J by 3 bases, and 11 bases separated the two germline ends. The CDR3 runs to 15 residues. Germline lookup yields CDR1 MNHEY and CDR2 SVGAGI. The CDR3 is CASSYSTRGDYGYTF. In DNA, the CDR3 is TGTGCCAGCAGTTACTCCACCAGGGGAGACTATGGCTACACCTTC.

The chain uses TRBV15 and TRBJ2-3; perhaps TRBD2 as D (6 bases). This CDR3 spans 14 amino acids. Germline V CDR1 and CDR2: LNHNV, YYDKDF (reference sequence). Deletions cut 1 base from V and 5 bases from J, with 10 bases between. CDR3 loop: CATSRGLGIDTQYF. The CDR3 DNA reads TGTGCCACCAGCAGAGGACTAGGGATAGATACGCAGTATTTT.

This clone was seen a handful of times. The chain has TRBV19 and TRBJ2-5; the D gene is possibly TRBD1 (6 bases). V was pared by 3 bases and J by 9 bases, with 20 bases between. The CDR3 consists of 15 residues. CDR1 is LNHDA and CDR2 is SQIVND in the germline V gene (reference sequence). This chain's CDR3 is CASSMQGHGLAAQYF. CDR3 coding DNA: TGTGCCAGTAGTATGCAGGGACATGGGCTGGCGGCCCAGTACTTC.

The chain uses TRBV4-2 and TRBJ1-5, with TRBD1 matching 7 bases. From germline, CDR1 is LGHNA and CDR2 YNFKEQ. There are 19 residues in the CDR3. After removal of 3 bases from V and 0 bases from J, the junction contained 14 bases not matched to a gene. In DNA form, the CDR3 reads TGTGCCAGCAGCCAGGGCGGGACGGCGCAGGGGGTTAGCAATCAGCCCCAGCATTTT. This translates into CASSQGGTAQGVSNQPQHF.

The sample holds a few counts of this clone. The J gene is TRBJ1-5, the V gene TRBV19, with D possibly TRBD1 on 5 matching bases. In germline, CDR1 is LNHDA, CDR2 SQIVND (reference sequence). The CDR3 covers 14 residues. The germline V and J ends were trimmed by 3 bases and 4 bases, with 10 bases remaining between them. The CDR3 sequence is CASSIEQVNQPQHF. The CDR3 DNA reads TGTGCCAGTAGTATCGAACAGGTTAATCAGCCCCAGCATTTT.

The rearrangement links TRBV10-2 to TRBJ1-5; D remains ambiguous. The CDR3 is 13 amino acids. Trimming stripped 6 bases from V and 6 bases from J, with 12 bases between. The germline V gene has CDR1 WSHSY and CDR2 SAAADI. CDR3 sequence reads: CASRAPGSQPQHF. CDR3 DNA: TGCGCCAGCAGGGCCCCGGGGTCTCAGCCCCAGCATTTT.

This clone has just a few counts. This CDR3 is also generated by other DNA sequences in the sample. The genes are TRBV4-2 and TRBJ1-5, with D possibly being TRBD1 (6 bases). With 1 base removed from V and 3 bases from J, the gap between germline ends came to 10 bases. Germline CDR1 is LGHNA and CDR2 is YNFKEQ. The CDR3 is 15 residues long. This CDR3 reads CASSQGTAPNQPQHF. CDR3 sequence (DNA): TGTGCCAGCAGCCAAGGGACAGCTCCCAATCAGCCCCAGCATTTT.

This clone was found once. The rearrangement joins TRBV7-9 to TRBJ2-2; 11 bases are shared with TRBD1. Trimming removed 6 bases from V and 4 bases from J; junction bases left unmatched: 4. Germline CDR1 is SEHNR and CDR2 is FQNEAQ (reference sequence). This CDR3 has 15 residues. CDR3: CASRRTGGITGELFF. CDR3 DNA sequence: TGTGCCAGCAGGCGGACAGGGGGCATCACCGGGGAGCTGTTTTTT. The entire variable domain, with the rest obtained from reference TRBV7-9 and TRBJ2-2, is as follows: DTGVSQNPRHKITKRGQNVTFRCDPISEHNRLYWYRQTLGQGPEFLTYFQNEAQLEKSRLLSDRFSAERPKGSFSTLEIQRTEQGDSAMYLCASRRTGGITGELFFGEGSRLTVL.

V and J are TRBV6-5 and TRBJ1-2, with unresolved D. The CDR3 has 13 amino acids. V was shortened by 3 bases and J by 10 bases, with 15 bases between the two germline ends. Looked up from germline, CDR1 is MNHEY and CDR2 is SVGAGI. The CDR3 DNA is TGTGCCAGCAGTTATTCGGGTTTTTCCGCCTACACCTTC. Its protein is CASSYSGFSAYTF.

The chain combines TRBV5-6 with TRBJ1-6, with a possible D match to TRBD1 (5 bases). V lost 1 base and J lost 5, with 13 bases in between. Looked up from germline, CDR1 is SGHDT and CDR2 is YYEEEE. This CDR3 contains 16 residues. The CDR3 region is CASSLLGAGDNSPLHF. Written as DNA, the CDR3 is TGTGCCAGCAGCTTGCTAGGGGCAGGAGATAATTCACCCCTCCACTTT. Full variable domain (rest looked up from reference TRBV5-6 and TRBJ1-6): DAGVTQSPTHLIKTRGQQVTLRCSPKSGHDTVSWYQQALGQGPQFIFQYYEEEERQRGNFPDRFSGHQFPNYSSELNVNALLLGDSALYLCASSLLGAGDNSPLHFGNGTRLTVT.

The CDR3 protein is CASSLGGTGEHEQYV. DNA for the CDR3: TGTGCCAGCAGTTTAGGCGGGACAGGGGAGCACGAGCAGTACGTC. The chain carries TRBV27 and TRBJ2-7; TRBD1 agrees at 10 bases. CDR1 and CDR2 from the germline V gene are MNHEY and SMNVEV (reference sequence). The CDR3 length is 15 residues. J lost 5 bases, V lost 2 bases, and 6 bases had no gene match.

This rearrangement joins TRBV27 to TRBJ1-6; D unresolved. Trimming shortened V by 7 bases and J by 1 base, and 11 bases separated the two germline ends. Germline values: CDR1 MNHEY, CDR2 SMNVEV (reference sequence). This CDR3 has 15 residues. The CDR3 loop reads CASKLERSYNSPLHF. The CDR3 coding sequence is TGTGCCAGCAAATTGGAGAGGTCCTATAATTCACCCCTCCACTTT.

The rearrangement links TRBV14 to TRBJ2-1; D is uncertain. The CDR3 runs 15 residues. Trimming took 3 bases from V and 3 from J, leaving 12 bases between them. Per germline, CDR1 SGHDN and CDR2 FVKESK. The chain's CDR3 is CASSHRGRNYNEQFF. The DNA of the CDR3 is TGTGCCAGCAGCCATCGAGGCCGTAACTACAATGAGCAGTTCTTC.

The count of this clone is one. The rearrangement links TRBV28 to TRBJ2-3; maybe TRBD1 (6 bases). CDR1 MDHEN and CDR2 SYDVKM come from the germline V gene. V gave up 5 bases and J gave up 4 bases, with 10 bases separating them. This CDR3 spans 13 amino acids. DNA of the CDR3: TGTGCCAGCAGTCCCCAGGGGCCAGATACGCAGTATTTT. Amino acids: CASSPQGPDTQYF.

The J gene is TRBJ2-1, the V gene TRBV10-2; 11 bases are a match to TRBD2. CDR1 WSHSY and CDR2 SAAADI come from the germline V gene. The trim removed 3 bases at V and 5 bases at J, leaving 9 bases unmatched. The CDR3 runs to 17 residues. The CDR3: CASSDPNTSGSDNEQFF. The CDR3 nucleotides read TGCGCCAGCAGTGATCCTAACACTAGCGGGAGCGACAATGAGCAGTTCTTC.

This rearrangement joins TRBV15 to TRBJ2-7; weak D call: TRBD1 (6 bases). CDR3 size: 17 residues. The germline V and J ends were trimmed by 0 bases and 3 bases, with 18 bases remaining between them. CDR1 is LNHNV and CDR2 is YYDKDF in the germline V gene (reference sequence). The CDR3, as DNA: TGTGCCACCAGCAGAGAGTTACTTTTTCAGGGGAGCTACGAGCAGTACGTC. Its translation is CATSRELLFQGSYEQYV.

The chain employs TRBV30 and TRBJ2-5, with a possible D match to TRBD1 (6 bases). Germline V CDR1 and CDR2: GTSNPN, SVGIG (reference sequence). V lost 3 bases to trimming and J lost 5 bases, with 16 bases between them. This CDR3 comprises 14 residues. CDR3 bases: TGTGCCTGGAGGAATGCAGGGGCTGGGGAGACCCAGTACTTC. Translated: CAWRNAGAGETQYF.

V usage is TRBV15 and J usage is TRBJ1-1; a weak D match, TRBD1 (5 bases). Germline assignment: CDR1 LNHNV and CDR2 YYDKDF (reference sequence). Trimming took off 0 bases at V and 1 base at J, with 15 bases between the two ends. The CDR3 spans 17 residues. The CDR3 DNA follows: TGTGCCACCAGCAGAGATCTCCGTAGGGGATCGAACACTGAAGCTTTCTTT. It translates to CATSRDLRRGSNTEAFF.

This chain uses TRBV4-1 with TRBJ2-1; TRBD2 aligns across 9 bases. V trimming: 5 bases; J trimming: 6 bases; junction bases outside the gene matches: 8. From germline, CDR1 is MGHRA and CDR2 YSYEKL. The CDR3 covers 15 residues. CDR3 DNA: TGCGCCAGCAGCGGCCTTGAGCGGGGGGTCAATGAGCAGTTCTTC. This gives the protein CASSGLERGVNEQFF.

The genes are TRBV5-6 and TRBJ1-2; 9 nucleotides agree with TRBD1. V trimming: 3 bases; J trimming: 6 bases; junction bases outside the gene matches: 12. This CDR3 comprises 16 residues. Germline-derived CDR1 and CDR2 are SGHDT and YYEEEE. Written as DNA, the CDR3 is TGTGCCAGCAGCTCCCTGGGGACAGGGTGGGAAGATGGCTACACCTTC. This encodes CASSSLGTGWEDGYTF. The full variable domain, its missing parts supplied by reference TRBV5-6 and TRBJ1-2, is DAGVTQSPTHLIKTRGQQVTLRCSPKSGHDTVSWYQQALGQGPQFIFQYYEEEERQRGNFPDRFSGHQFPNYSSELNVNALLLGDSALYLCASSSLGTGWEDGYTFGSGTRLTVV.

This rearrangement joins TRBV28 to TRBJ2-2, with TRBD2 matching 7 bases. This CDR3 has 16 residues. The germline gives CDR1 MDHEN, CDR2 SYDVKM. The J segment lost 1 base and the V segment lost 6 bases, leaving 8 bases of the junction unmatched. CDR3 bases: TGTGCCAGCAGGGGAGGGGTTGTTGTGAACACCGGGGAGCTGTTTTTT. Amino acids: CASRGGVVVNTGELFF. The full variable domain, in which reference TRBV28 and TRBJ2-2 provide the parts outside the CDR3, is DVKVTQSSRYLVKRTGEKVFLECVQDMDHENMFWYRQDPGLGLRLIYFSYDVKMKEKGDIPEGYSVSREKKERFSLILESASTNQTSMYLCASRGGVVVNTGELFFGEGSRLTVL.